This T cell receptor (beta chain) came from a study of CD8+CD57+ T cells in acquired aplastic anemia. For the study at large: Sorted CD4+ and CD8+ cells yielded DNA averaging around 3 ug. General study findings and limits: In common between the patients and the controls were approximately 30 CD8+ CDR3 sequences.

The CDR3 loop spans 16 amino acids. With V trimmed by 5 bases and J by 8 bases, 10 bases remained unmatched. Genomic DNA, the template, was used for profiling of the TCR beta VDJ and CDR3. One entry per CDR3 protein, called by TCRdb with MiXCR from the reads. The sample records more than 150,000 distinct CDR3 sequences, roughly 50% being singletons. Before being chosen for sequencing, patients had shown CD8+CD57+ cell expansion by flow cytometry. Severe acquired aplastic anemia was the diagnosis recorded for all patients. About this clonotype itself: Its antigen is not known. A read error is possible here, since a much larger clone lies one base away.

The V and J genes are TRBV12-3 or TRBV12-4 and TRBJ1-6, with 9 bases lining up with TRBD1. The specimen was sorted CD4+, CD8+, or CD8+CD57+ T cells (not recorded which) from PBMCs. This clonotype originated in a human donor with aplastic anemia. The CDR3 protein is CASSIGQGTGYSPLHF. The CDR3 region has the DNA TGTGCCAGCAGTATCGGACAGGGGACTGGGTATTCACCCCTCCACTTT.